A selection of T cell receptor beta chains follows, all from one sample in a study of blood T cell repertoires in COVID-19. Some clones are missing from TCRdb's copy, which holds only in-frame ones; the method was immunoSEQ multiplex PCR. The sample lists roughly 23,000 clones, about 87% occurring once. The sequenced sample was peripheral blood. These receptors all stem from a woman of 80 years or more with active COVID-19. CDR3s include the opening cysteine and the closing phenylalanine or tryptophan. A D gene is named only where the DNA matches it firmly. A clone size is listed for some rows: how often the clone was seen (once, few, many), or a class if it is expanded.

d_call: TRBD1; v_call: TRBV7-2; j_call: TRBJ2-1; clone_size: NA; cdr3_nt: TGTGCCAGCAGCCCTGGGGCGGGACAGGTCTTCCATGAGCAGTTCTTC; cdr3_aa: CASSPGAGQVFHEQFF
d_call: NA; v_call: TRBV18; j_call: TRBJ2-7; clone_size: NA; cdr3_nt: TGTGCCAGCTCACCAGGGGCCACCTCCTACGAGCAGTACTTC; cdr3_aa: CASSPGATSYEQYF
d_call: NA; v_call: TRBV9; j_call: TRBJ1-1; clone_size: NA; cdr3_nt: TGTGCCAGCAGCGTAGGGTTCCGGGGGAGGACTGAAGCTTTCTTT; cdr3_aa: CASSVGFRGRTEAFF
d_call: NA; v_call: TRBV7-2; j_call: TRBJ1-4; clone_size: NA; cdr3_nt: TGTGCCAGCAGCTTAGCGCCGACAGATAATGAAAAACTGTTTTTT; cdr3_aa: CASSLAPTDNEKLFF
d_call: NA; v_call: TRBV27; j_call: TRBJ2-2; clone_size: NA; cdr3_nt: TGTGCCAGCAGTTTGATGAGCACCGGGGAGCTGTTTTTT; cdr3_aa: CASSLMSTGELFF
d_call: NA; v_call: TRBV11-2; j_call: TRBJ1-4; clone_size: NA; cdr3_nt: TGTGCCAGCAGCTTTGGGGGCAGCGTGAATGAAAAACTGTTTTTT; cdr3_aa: CASSFGGSVNEKLFF
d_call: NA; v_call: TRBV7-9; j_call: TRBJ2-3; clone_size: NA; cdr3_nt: TGTGCCAGCAGATCGCCGGGATATTCCTCAGATACGCAGTATTTT; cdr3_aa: CASRSPGYSSDTQYF
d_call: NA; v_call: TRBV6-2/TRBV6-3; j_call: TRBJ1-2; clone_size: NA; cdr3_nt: TGTGCCAGCAGTGAGACAGGCGTCTATGGCTACACCTTC; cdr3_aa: CASSETGVYGYTF
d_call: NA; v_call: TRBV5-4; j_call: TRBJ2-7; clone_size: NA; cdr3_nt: TGTGCCAGCAGCGCAAAAGTTAGCTCCTACGAGCAGTACTTC; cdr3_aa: CASSAKVSSYEQYF
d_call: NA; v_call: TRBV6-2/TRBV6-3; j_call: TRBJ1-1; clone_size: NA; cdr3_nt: TGTGCCAGCAGTTATGTAGCGAACACTGAAGCTTTCTTT; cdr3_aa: CASSYVANTEAFF
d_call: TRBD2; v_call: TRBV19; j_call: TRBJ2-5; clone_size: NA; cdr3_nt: TGTGCCAGTAGCACTAGCGGGGTTGAGACCCAGTACTTC; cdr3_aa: CASSTSGVETQYF
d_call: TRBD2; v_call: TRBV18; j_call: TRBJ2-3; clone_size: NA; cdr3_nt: TGTGCCAGCTCACCACCGGGACTAGCGGGGGATACGCAGTATTTT; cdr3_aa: CASSPPGLAGDTQYF
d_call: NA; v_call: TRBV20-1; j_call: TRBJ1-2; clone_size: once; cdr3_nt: TGCAGTGCTAGTGGGGTGCGACAGACCCAAGCTTCCAACTATGGCTACACCTTC; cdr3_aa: CSASGVRQTQASNYGYTF
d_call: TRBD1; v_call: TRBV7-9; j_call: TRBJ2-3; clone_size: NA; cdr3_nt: TGTGCCAGCACCCCCTGGGGTGCAGGGGGAGTAACAGATACGCAGTATTTT; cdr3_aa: CASTPWGAGGVTDTQYF
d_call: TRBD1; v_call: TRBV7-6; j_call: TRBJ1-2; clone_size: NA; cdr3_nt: TGTGCCAGCAGCTTAGAAGGGGCCGGGACAGGTCCTTATGGCTACACCTTC; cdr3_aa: CASSLEGAGTGPYGYTF
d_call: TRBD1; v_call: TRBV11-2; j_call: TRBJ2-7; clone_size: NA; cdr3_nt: TGTGCCAGCAGCTACCGACGGGACAGGGTAACCTACGAGCAGTACTTC; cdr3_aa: CASSYRRDRVTYEQYF
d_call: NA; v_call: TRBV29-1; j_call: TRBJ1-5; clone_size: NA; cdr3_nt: TGCAGCGTTGGCCAGAATCAGCCCCAGCATTTT; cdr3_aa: CSVGQNQPQHF
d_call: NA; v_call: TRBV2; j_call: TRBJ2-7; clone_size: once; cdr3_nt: TGTGCCAGCTTGAGGACGGGGACCTACGAGCAGTACTTC; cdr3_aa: CASLRTGTYEQYF
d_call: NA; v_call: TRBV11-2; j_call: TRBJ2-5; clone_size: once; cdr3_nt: TGTGCCAGCAGCTTCCCCGGACAGAAGCATAACTGGACCCAGTACTTC; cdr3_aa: CASSFPGQKHNWTQYF
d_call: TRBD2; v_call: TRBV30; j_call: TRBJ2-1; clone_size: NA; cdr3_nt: TGTGCCGTCCTAGCGGGGGGGCCGTGGAATGAGCAGTTCTTC; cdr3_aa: CAVLAGGPWNEQFF
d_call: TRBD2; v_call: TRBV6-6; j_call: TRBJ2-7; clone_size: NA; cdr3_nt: TGTGCCAGCAGTGGCGGGGGCTACGAGCAGTACTTC; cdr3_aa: CASSGGGYEQYF
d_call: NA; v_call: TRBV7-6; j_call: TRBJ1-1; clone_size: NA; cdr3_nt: TGTGCCAGCAGCCACCAACGGGACAAGAACACTGAAGCTTTCTTT; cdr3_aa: CASSHQRDKNTEAFF
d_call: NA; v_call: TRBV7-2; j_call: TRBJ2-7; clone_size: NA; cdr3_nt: TGTGCCAGCAGCTTAGGTCCCCTGGCCTCCTACGAGCAGTACTTC; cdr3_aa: CASSLGPLASYEQYF
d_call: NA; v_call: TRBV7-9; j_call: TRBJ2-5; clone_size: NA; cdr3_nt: TGTGCCAGCAGCTTTGGGTCAGGACTATCCAGGCAAGAGACCCAGTACTTC; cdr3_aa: CASSFGSGLSRQETQYF
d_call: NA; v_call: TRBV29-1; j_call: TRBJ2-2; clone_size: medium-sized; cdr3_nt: TGCAGCGTTGAACAGGATCGGAACACCGGGGAGCTGTTTTTT; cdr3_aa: CSVEQDRNTGELFF
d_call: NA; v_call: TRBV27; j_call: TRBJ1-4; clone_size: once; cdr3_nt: TGTGCCAGCAGTGACAACGGGAGAAGGGAAAAACTGTTTTTT; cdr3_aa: CASSDNGRREKLFF
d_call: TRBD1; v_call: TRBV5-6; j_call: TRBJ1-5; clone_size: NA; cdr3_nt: TGTGCCAGCAGCTCGCAGGGGGCCGGCAATCAGCCCCAGCATTTT; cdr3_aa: CASSSQGAGNQPQHF
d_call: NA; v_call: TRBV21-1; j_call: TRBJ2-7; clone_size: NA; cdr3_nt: TGTGCCAGCAGCAGGAAGGGGCTTCCTTACGAGCAGTACTTC; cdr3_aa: CASSRKGLPYEQYF
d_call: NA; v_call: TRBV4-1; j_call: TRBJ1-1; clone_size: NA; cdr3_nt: TGCGCCAGCAGCCAAGAAGCGGGCATTAGGGGCACTGAAGCTTTCTTT; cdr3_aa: CASSQEAGIRGTEAFF
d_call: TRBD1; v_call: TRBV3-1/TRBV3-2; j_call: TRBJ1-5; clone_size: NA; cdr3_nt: TGTGCCAGCAGCCAAGGACAGGGGGCTTTAAATCAGCCCCAGCATTTT; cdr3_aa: CASSQGQGALNQPQHF
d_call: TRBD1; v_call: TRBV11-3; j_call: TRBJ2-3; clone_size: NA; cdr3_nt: TGTGCCAGCAGCTGGACAGGGGGAGGTACGCAGTATTTT; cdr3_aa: CASSWTGGGTQYF
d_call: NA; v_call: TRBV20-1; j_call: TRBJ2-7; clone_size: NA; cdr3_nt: TGCAGTGCTAGCCCCTACTACGAGCAGTACTTC; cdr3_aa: CSASPYYEQYF
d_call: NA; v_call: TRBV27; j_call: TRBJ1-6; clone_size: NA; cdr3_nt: TGTGCCAGCACATGGGGGGGGCGGGCTTCACCCCTCCACTTT; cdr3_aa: CASTWGGRASPLHF
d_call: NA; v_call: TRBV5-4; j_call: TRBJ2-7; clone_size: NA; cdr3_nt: TGTGCCAGCAGCTTCGGACAGTACTACGAGCAGTACTTC; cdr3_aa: CASSFGQYYEQYF
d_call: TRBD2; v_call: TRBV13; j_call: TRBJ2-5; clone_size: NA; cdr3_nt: TGTGCCAGCAGCTTCGGGGGGGCCGGAGAGACCCAGTACTTC; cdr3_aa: CASSFGGAGETQYF
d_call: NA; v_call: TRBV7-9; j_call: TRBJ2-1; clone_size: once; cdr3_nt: TGTGCCATCCGAGCTTACCCGGGGGAATACAATGAGCAGTTCTTC; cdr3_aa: CAIRAYPGEYNEQFF
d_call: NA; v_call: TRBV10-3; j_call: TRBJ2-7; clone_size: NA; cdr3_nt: TGTGCCATCAGTGACCAACTGAGCTCCTACGAGCAGTACTTC; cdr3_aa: CAISDQLSSYEQYF
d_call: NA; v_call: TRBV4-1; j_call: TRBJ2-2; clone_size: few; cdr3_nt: TGCGCCAGCAGCCAAGAGGTCGTCAGGGAATGGGGGGAGCTGTTTTTT; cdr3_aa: CASSQEVVREWGELFF
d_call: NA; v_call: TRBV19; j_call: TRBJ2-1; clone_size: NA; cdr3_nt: TGTGCCAGTAGTCCCGGCAGGGAAAGAGGTGAGCAGTTCTTC; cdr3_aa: CASSPGRERGEQFF
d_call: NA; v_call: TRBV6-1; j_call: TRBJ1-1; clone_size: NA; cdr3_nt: TGTGCCAGCAGTGGATGGCTCGGACAGTCGGACACTGAAGCTTTCTTT; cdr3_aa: CASSGWLGQSDTEAFF
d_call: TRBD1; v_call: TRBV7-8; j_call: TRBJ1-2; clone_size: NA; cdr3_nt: TGTGCCAGCAGCGGAAGCGACAGGGGCGCCGATGGCTACACCTTC; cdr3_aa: CASSGSDRGADGYTF
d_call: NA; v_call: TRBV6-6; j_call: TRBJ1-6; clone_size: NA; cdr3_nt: TGTGCCAGCAGTTACGACCGACAGGTGACTAATTCACCCCTCCACTTT; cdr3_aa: CASSYDRQVTNSPLHF
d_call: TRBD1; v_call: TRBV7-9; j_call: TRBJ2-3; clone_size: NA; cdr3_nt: TGTGCCAGCAGCTTCCTGACAGGGGGCGCGGGCACAGATACGCAGTATTTT; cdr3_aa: CASSFLTGGAGTDTQYF
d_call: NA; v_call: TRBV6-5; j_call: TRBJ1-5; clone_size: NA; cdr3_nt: TGTGCCAGCAGTTACTCGGAGGGTGATCAGCCCCAGCATTTT; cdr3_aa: CASSYSEGDQPQHF
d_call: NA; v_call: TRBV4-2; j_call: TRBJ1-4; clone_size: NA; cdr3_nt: TGTGCCAGCAGCCAAGCACGGGGAGAGGGTGAAAAACTGTTTTTT; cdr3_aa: CASSQARGEGEKLFF
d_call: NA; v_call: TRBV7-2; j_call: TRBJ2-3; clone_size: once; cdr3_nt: TGTGCCAGCAGCTTAGCGGGGGGGGGCTCAGATACGCAGTATTTT; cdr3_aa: CASSLAGGGSDTQYF
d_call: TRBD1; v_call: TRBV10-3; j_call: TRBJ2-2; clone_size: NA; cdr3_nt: TGTGCCATCAGTGCCTCCGACAGGGGAGGCACCGGGGAGCTGTTTTTT; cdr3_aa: CAISASDRGGTGELFF
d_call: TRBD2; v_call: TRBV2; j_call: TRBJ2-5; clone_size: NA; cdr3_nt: TGTGCCAGCAGTGCACTAGCGGGGGGGCCGGGGGAGACCCAGTACTTC; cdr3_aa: CASSALAGGPGETQYF
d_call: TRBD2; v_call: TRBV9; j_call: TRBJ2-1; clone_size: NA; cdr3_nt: TGTGCCAGCAGCCCACCGACTAGCGGGGGGGCCTCTGAGCAGTTCTTC; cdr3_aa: CASSPPTSGGASEQFF
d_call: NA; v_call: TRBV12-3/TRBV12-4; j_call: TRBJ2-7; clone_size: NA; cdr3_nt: TGTGCCAGCAGTTTCCCGGACAGGAGGGTCCAGTACTTC; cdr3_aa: CASSFPDRRVQYF
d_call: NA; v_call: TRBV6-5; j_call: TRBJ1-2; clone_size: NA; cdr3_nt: TGTGCCACCTCAGGGGTACCTGGTGGCTACACCTTC; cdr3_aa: CATSGVPGGYTF
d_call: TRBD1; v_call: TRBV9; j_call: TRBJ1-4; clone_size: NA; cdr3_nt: TGTGCCAGCAGCACGGGACAGACTAATGAAAAACTGTTTTTT; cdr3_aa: CASSTGQTNEKLFF
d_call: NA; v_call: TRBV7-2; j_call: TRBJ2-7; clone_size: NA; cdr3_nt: TGTGCCAGCAGCTCGCAGGGGCGTGAGCAGTACTTC; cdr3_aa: CASSSQGREQYF